The source of this TCR beta chain is a study of shared T cell receptors in the human thymus. The CDR3 is 17 residues long. J gave up 4 bases and V 5 bases, and 16 bases lay outside the gene matches. In germline, CDR1 is MNHEY, CDR2 SMNVEV (reference sequence). The repertoire was sequenced with immunoSEQ multiplex PCR; TCRdb's copy has only in-frame clones and lacks some. Of 650,000 to 950,000 clones in the sample, 70% to 90% were seen once. The same data also went into a second study, on human thymus T cells.

V usage is TRBV27 and J usage is TRBJ1-2; 7 positions match TRBD1. The receptor was isolated from a girl under three years old with a congenital heart defect. The sequencing sample was made of thymocytes. The CDR3 DNA is TGTGCCAGCAGTCTGCTACCCAACAGGGGCTCCATCTATGGCTACACCTTC. Its protein is CASSLLPNRGSIYGYTF.